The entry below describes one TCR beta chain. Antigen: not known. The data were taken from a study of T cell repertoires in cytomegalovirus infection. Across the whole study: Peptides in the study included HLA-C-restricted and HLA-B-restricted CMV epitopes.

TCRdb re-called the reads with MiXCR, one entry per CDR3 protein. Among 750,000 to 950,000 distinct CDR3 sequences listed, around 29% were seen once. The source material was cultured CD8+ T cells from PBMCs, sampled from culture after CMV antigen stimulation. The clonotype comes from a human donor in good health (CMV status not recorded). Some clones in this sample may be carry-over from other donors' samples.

CDR3 loop: CASSYRNLAEAFF. In nucleotides, the CDR3 is TGTGCCAGCAGTTACAGAAATCTAGCGGAAGCTTTCTTT. The V and J genes are TRBV14 and TRBJ1-1; D not certain. The CDR3 has 13 amino acids. CDR1 and CDR2 from the germline V gene are SGHDN and FVKESK. The V end was cut by 6 bases, the J end by 8 bases, with 16 bases between.